In this sample, the clone carrying this TCR beta chain turned up many times. Its cognate antigen is unknown. Trimming took 5 bases from V and 0 from J, leaving 15 bases between them. Germline values: CDR1 SEHNR, CDR2 FQNEAQ (reference sequence). The CDR3 is made up of 16 amino acids. The sample originates from a study of T cell repertoires in cytomegalovirus infection. TCRdb re-called the reads through MiXCR, storing one row per CDR3 protein. The repertoire includes more than 110,000 distinct CDR3 sequences, more than 25% of them detected once, and around 50% sits in the top ten. The TCR was taken from a human donor in good health (CMV status not recorded). Some clones in this sample may be carry-over from other donors' samples. The chain recombines TRBV7-9 with TRBJ2-3; tentative D call: TRBD2 (6 bases). The sample in question was CD8+ T cells from cultured PBMCs, obtained from culture after CMV antigen stimulation. CDR3 amino acids: CASSARGTESTDTQYF. CDR3 bases: TGTGCCAGCAGCGCACGGGGGACTGAAAGCACAGATACGCAGTATTTT.